The 7 T cell receptor beta chains reported below all come from one sample, sequenced in a study of radiotherapy plus CTLA-4 blockade in lung cancer. Here immunoSEQ multiplex PCR was the method, and the copy in TCRdb shows in-frame clones only, minus some. The sample consists of about 62,000 clones, about 80% of them appearing once. Sequencing was performed on peripheral blood, taken from a patient treated with radiotherapy plus ipilimumab. All receptors derive from a human donor with non-small cell lung cancer who had a complete response to radiotherapy plus ipilimumab.

The genes are TRBV2 and TRBJ2-6; perhaps TRBD2 as D (6 bases). CDR1 SNHLY and CDR2 FYNNEI come from the germline V gene. Trimming removed 4 bases from V and 5 bases from J, with 9 bases in between. The CDR3 covers 14 residues. The CDR3 region has the DNA TGTGCCAGCAGTGTCGGGGGACGGGCCAACGTCCTGACTTTC. Its protein is CASSVGGRANVLTF.

This clone is medium-sized within its sample. This rearrangement joins TRBV10-3 to TRBJ1-3; D gene ambiguous. With 8 bases removed from V and 4 bases from J, the gap between germline ends came to 12 bases. Germline CDR1 and CDR2: ENHRY and SYGVKD. This CDR3 comprises 13 residues. Here the CDR3 reads CAIRRALGNTIYF. In DNA form, the CDR3 reads TGTGCCATCCGCCGGGCGTTGGGAAACACCATATATTTT.

The J gene is TRBJ1-4, the V gene TRBV5-4; the match to TRBD1 covers 11 bases. Germline CDR1 SGHNT, CDR2 YYREEE (reference sequence). The CDR3 is 17 amino acids. The junction had 5 bases not matched to a gene; V was cut back by 2 bases and J by 2 bases. The CDR3 sequence: CASSFRDRGITNEKLFF. The CDR3 nucleotides read TGTGCCAGCAGCTTCCGGGACAGGGGGATCACTAATGAAAAACTGTTTTTT. The full variable domain, completed using reference TRBV5-4 and TRBJ1-4, is ETGVTQSPTHLIKTRGQQVTLRCSSQSGHNTVSWYQQALGQGPQFIFQYYREEENGRGNFPPRFSGLQFPNYSSELNVNALELDDSALYLCASSFRDRGITNEKLFFGSGTQLSVL.

In DNA, the CDR3 is TGTGCCAGCTCACTGCTTACAGCGGGGGCCAACGTCCTGACTTTC. Amino acid sequence: CASSLLTAGANVLTF. The chain couples TRBV18 to TRBJ2-6; unclear D gene. Germline CDR1 and CDR2: KGHSH and LQKENI. V dropped 4 bases and J dropped 4 bases, with 11 bases sitting between them. This CDR3 spans 15 amino acids.

The chain uses TRBV11-2 and TRBJ1-1; 7 bases line up with TRBD1. Trimming at V came to 1 base and at J to 2 bases, leaving 1 base not matched to a gene. This CDR3 has 14 residues. The germline V gene encodes CDR1 SGHAT and CDR2 FQNNGV. Here the CDR3 DNA reads TGTGCCAGCAGCTTAGGGGACAGAAACACTGAAGCTTTCTTT. Encoded protein: CASSLGDRNTEAFF.

The genes are TRBV5-1 and TRBJ1-4; D call uncertain. Germline V lookup: CDR1 SGHRS, CDR2 YFSETQ. Deletions cut 0 bases from V and 7 bases from J, with 13 bases between. The CDR3 length is 15 residues. This CDR3 is CASSLGTRSSEKLFF. The DNA of the CDR3 is TGCGCCAGCAGCTTGGGGACCAGATCGAGTGAAAAACTGTTTTTT.

The V call is TRBV5-8, the J call TRBJ1-2; possible D gene TRBD1, 5 bases. The V end was cut by 4 bases, the J end by 4 bases, with 14 bases between. CDR3 length equals 14 residues. Germline V gene lookup returns CDR1 SGHTS and CDR2 YDEGEE. The CDR3 sequence: CASSRAQGGYGYTF. For the CDR3, the DNA is TGTGCCAGCAGCCGGGCCCAGGGAGGCTATGGCTACACCTTC.